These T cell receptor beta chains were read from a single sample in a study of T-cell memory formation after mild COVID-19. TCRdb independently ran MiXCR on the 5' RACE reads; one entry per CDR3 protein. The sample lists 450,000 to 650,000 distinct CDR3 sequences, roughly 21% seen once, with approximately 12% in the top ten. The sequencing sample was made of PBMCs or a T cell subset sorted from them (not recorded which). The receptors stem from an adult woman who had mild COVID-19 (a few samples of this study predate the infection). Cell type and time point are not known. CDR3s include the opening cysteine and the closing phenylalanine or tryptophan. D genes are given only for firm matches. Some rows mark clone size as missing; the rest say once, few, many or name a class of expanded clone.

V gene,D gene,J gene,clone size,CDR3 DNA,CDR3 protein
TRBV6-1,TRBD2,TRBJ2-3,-,TGTGCCAGCAGTGTTCTTCCCAGCGGGGCAGATACGCAGTATTTT,CASSVLPSGADTQYF
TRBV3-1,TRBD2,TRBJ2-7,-,TGTGCCAGCAGCCACTCGACTAGCGGGAGGGTTAGCTACGAGCAGTACTTC,CASSHSTSGRVSYEQYF
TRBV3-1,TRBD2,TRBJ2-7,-,TGTGCCAGCAGCCGCGGAGTTAGAGCGGGATTCTACGAGCAGTACTTC,CASSRGVRAGFYEQYF
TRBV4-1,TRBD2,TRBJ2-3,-,TGCGCCAGCAGCCCTCAGGTGGGGGGGGTGAGGACAGATACGCAGTATTTT,CASSPQVGGVRTDTQYF
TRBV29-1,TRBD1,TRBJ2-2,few,TGCAGCGTTGCCCTGGGACAGACCACCGGGGAGCTGTTTTTT,CSVALGQTTGELFF
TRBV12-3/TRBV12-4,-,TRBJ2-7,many,TGTGCCAGCAGTTTAATCCCACACAGCGAGCAGTACTTC,CASSLIPHSEQYF
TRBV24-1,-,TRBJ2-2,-,TGTGCCACCAGCGAGCCGTTACTAGCCGGGGAGCTGTTTTTT,CATSEPLLAGELFF
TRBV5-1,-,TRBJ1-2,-,TGCGCCAGCAGCTTGGGCCCCGCAGACTATGGCTACACCTTC,CASSLGPADYGYTF
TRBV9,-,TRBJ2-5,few,TGTGCCAGCAGCGGGACCGAGTACCAAGAGACCCAGTACTTC,CASSGTEYQETQYF
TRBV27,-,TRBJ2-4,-,TGTGCCAGCGGAAATAGGATTATGGGCCCACTAGCCAAAAACATTCAGTACTTC,CASGNRIMGPLAKNIQYF
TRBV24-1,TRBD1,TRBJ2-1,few,TGTGCCACCAGTATAGGGGGCCTCGAGGGCTACAATGAGCAGTTCTTC,CATSIGGLEGYNEQFF
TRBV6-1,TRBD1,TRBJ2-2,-,TGTGCCGGGTCCCGGGACAGGGCCGGGGAGCTGTTTTTT,CAGSRDRAGELFF
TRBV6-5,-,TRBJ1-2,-,TGTGCCAGCAGTTATCTATCGGGGGGCCACTATGGCTACACCTTC,CASSYLSGGHYGYTF
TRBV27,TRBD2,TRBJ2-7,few,TGTGCCAGCAGTCCTGCGGGGGGGAGAACCTACGAGCAGTACTTC,CASSPAGGRTYEQYF
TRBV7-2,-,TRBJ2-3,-,TGTGCCAGCAGCTTGGGACTTAGGGTTTCGTTCACAGATACGCAGTATTTT,CASSLGLRVSFTDTQYF
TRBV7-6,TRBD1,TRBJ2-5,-,TGTGCCAGCAGCGATCGAGCGGGACAGGGGGTTGAAGAGACCCAGTACTTC,CASSDRAGQGVEETQYF
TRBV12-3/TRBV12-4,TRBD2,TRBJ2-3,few,TGTGCCAGCAGTTTTTGGCTAGCGGGAGTCGGAGATACGCAGTATTTT,CASSFWLAGVGDTQYF
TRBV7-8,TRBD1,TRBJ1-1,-,TGTGCCAGCAGCTCGCCGGGACAGGGAACGAACACTGAAGCTTTCTTT,CASSSPGQGTNTEAFF
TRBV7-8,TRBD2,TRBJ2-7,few,TGTGCCAGCAGCTTCAATAGCGGGCGATCCTACGAGCAGTACTTC,CASSFNSGRSYEQYF
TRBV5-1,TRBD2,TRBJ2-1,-,TGCGCCAGCAAGACTAGCGGGGGGGTAAGTGGTGAGCAGTTCTTC,CASKTSGGVSGEQFF
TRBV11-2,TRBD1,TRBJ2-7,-,TGTGCCAGCAGCTTAGAGGACAGGGTTAAATTCTACGAGCAGTACTTC,CASSLEDRVKFYEQYF
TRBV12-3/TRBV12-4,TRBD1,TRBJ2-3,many,TGTGCCAGCAGCGGGACAGGAGATACGCAGTATTTT,CASSGTGDTQYF
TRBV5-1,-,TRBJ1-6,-,TGCGCCAGCAGCTTGACAGGGACAAGGAATTCACCCCTCCACTTT,CASSLTGTRNSPLHF
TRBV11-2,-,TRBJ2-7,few,TGTGCCAGCAGCTCACAAGTAACGGCGAGAACCTACGAGCAGTACTTC,CASSSQVTARTYEQYF
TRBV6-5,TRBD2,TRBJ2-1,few,TGTGCCAGCAGGCCGTTCGTTGAGGCGGGAGGGCCGAGAGGTATTGGGACCAATGAGCAGTTCTTC,CASRPFVEAGGPRGIGTNEQFF
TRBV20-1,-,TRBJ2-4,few,TGCAGTGCTAGAGACAGGGATTGGTATGCCAAAAACATTCAGTACTTC,CSARDRDWYAKNIQYF
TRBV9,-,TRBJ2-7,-,TGTGCCAGCAGCGGCGACAGGGAAGGAGGGGACGAGCAGTACTTC,CASSGDREGGDEQYF
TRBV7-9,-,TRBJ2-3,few,TGTGCCAGCAGTCTCCGGGGAAGCTGGCCAGATACGCAGTATTTT,CASSLRGSWPDTQYF
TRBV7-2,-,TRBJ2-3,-,TGTGCCAGCAGCTTAGTATTCCATTGGCACACAGATACGCAGTATTTT,CASSLVFHWHTDTQYF
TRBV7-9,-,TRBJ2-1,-,TGTGCCAGCAGCCCCAGCGCAGGGGACGCCTACAATGAGCAGTTCTTC,CASSPSAGDAYNEQFF
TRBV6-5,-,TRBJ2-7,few,TGTGCCAGCAGTACTCTCGGGCACTACGAGCAGTACTTC,CASSTLGHYEQYF
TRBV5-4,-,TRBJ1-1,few,TGTGCCAGCAGCTTGGCCGGTAGGGTTGAAGCTTTCTTT,CASSLAGRVEAFF
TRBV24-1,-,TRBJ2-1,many,TGTGCCACCAGTGATCTGACTAGTAATGATGAGCAGTTCTTC,CATSDLTSNDEQFF
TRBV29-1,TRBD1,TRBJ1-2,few,TGCAGCGTCGATACAGGGGGCGATGGCTACACCTTC,CSVDTGGDGYTF
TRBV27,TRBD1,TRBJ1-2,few,TGTGCCAGCAGCTGGGACAGGTTGGATAACTATGGCTACACCTTC,CASSWDRLDNYGYTF
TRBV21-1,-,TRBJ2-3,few,TGTGCCAGCAGCCGCTCCTTAGCGGGAACCAAAGGGACAGATACGCAGTATTTT,CASSRSLAGTKGTDTQYF
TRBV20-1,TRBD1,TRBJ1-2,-,TGCAGTGCTCGTATACAGGGGGCGGGGTATGGCTACACCTTC,CSARIQGAGYGYTF
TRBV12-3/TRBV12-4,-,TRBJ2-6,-,TGTGCCAGCAGCTCACAGTCCTCTGGGGCCAACGTCCTGACTTTC,CASSSQSSGANVLTF
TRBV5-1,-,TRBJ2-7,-,TGCGCCAGCAGCTTGGCAGGCCGAAGCTTCTACGAGCAGTACTTC,CASSLAGRSFYEQYF
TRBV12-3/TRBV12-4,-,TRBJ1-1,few,TGTGCCAGCAGTTTTTTCCCCAGGGGAAACACTGAAGCTTTCTTT,CASSFFPRGNTEAFF
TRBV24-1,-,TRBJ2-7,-,TGTGCCACCAGTGATGGGGGGACTGTCACCTACGAGCAGTACTTC,CATSDGGTVTYEQYF
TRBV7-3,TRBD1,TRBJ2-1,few,TGTGCCAGCAGCCTGGACAGGGGCACCTACAATGAGCAGTTCTTC,CASSLDRGTYNEQFF
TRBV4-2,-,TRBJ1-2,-,TGTGCCAGCAGCCAAGAGAATAGGGGCGACTATGGCTACACCTTC,CASSQENRGDYGYTF
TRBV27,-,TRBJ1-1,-,TGTGCCAGCAGACAGGGTTCGAACACTGAAGCTTTCTTT,CASRQGSNTEAFF
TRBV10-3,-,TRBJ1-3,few,TGTGCCATCAGTGAGTCGGTAGAGGCTGGAAACACCATATATTTT,CAISESVEAGNTIYF
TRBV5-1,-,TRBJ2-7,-,TGCGCCAGCAGGGCCCAGGGTGATTTCCTTAGGCAGTACTTC,CASRAQGDFLRQYF
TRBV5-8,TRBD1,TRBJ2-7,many,TGTGCCAGCAGCCTGGGACAGGGTTTGTACGAGCAGTACTTC,CASSLGQGLYEQYF
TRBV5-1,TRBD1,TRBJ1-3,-,TGCGCCAGCAGCCGCGAAGGGGGCTCGGGAGGAAACACCATATATTTT,CASSREGGSGGNTIYF
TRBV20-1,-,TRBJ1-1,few,TGCAGTGCTCGGAAGAGCCCGTTTGAAGCTTTCTTT,CSARKSPFEAFF
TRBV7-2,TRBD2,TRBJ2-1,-,TGTGCCAGCAGCTCCCGAGGGGGTAGCGGGAGTGGTAATGAGCAGTTCTTC,CASSSRGGSGSGNEQFF
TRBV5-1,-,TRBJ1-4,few,TGCGCCAGCCGCGGGGGTCAGGATGAAAAACTGTTTTTT,CASRGGQDEKLFF
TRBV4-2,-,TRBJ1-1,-,TGTGCCAGCAGCCAAGATGGACGGATGAACACTGAAGCTTTCTTT,CASSQDGRMNTEAFF
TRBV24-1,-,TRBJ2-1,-,TGTGCCACCAGTGATTTCGGGTCAGGAGACTACAATGAGCAGTTCTTC,CATSDFGSGDYNEQFF
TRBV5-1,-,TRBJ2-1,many,TGCGCCAGCATTGGGCCACCTCCCTACAATGAGCAGTTCTTC,CASIGPPPYNEQFF
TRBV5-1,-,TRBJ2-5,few,TGCGCCAGCAGCTTGTGGGGGGCTCAAGAGACCCAGTACTTC,CASSLWGAQETQYF
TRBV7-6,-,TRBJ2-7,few,TGTGCCAGCAGCTTAGAGTCCGGGGGCACCTACGAGCAGTACTTC,CASSLESGGTYEQYF
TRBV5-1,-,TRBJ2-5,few,TGCGCCAGCAGCTTGAAAAGGGCAGCTCCAGACCAAGAGACCCAGTACTTC,CASSLKRAAPDQETQYF
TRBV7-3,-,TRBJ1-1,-,TGTGCCAGCAGCTTAGGGGGGATTGCGAACACTGAAGCTTTCTTT,CASSLGGIANTEAFF
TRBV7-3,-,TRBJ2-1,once,TGTGCCAGCAGCGCACTAGCCTACAATGAGCAGTTCTTC,CASSALAYNEQFF
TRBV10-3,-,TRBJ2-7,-,TGTGCCATCAGTGACCCAGGGGTCTCCTACGAGCAGTACTTC,CAISDPGVSYEQYF